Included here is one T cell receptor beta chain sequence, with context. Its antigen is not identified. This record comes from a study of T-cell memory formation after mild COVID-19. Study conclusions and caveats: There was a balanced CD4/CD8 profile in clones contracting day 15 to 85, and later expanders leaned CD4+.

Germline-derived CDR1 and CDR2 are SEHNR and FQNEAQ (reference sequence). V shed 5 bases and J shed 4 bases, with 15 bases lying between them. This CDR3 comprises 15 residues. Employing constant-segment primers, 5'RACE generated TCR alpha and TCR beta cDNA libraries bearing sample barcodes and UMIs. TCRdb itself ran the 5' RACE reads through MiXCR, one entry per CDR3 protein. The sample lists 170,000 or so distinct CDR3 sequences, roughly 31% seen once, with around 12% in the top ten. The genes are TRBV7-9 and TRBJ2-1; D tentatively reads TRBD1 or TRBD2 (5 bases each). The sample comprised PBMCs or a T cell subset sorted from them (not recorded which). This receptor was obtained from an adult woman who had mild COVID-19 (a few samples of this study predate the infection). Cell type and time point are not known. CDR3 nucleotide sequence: TGTGCCAGCAGCCCCGGGACGCTTTATTACAATGAGCAGTTCTTC. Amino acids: CASSPGTLYYNEQFF.